This T cell receptor (beta chain) came from a study of blood T cell repertoires in COVID-19. On the study more broadly: Both acute and convalescent COVID-19 samples were obtained from the United States, Italy and Spain. PBMCs, B-cell-depleted T cells, or T cells provided the cDNA or gDNA that made up the material.

Per the original data handling: From reference gene primer amplification, estimates of nucleated cell counts were derived. Assay: immunoSEQ multiplex PCR; the TCRdb copy retains only in-frame clones and omits some. The DNA gave D and trimming, while V, J and clone size come from that table. Among 200,000 to 250,000 clones listed, about 86% were seen once. CDR3 length: 16 amino acids. Unmatched junction bases numbered 8, after V lost 2 bases and J lost 6 bases. The germline V gene has CDR1 LNHDA and CDR2 SQIVND (reference sequence). The sequence derives from a man between 60 and 70 years old with acute or convalescent COVID-19. The chain has TRBV19 and TRBJ1-5; 9 bases match TRBD1. Sequenced material: peripheral blood. CDR3 sequence reads: CASSILPGQGPQPQHF. In DNA form, the CDR3 reads TGTGCCAGTAGTATACTACCGGGACAGGGTCCTCAGCCCCAGCATTTT.